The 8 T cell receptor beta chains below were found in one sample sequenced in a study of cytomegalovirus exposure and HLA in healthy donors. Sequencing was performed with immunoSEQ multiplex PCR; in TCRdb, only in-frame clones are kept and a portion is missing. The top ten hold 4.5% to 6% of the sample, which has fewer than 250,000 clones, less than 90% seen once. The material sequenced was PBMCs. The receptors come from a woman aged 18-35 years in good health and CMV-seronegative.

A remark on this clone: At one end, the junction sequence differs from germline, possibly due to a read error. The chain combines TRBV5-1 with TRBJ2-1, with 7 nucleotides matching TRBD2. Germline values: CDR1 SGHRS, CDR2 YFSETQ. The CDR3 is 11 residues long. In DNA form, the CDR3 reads TGCGCCAGCAGCCCGGGAGGAGACGAAGTCTTC. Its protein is CASSPGGDEVF.

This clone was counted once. Written as DNA, the CDR3 is TGTGCCAGCAGCCGCGGGACTGGCAATGAGCAGTTCTTC. Translated, it gives CASSRGTGNEQFF. V is TRBV6-5 and J is TRBJ2-1, with D possibly TRBD2 on 6 matching bases. CDR1 is MNHEY and CDR2 is SVGAGI in the germline V gene. The V gene lost 6 bases and the J gene lost 6 bases, with 12 bases spanning the gap. CDR3 length: 13 residues.

CDR3 coding DNA: TGTGCCAGCAGTTTATCGGGGGGTTCAGGGGCGGTTAACTATGGCTACACCTTC. Protein product: CASSLSGGSGAVNYGYTF. The chain carries TRBV28 and TRBJ1-2; tentative D call: TRBD1 (6 bases). The V and J ends lost 1 base and 1 base respectively, with 19 bases between them. The CDR3 covers 18 residues. CDR1 and CDR2 (germline): MDHEN, SYDVKM.

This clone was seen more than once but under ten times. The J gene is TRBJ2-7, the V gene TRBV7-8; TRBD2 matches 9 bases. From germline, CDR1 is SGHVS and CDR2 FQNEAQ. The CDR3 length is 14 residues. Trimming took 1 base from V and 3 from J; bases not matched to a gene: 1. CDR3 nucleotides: TGTGCCAGCAGCTTAGGGACTAGCGTCTACGAGCAGTACTTC. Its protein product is CASSLGTSVYEQYF.

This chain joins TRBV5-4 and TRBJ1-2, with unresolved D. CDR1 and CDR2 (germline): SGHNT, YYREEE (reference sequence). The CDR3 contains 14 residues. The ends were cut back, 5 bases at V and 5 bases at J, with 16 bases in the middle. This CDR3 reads CASSPAGFLYGYTF. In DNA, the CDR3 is TGTGCCAGCAGTCCGGCGGGGTTCCTGTATGGCTACACCTTC.

The CDR3 DNA reads as TGTGCCAGCAGCTTGACCGGGACACTGCGTTACGAGCAGTACTTC. It encodes CASSLTGTLRYEQYF. The chain combines TRBV5-8 with TRBJ2-7, with D possibly matching TRBD1 (6 bases). The germline V gene encodes CDR1 SGHTS and CDR2 YDEGEE. There are 15 residues in the CDR3. V lost 1 base to trimming and J lost 4 bases, with 15 bases between them.

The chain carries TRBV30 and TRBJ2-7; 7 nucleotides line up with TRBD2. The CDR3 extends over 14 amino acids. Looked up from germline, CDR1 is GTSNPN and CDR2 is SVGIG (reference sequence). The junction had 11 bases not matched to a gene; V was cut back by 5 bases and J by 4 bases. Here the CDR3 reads CAWGLGLGVYEQYF. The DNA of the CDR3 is TGTGCCTGGGGACTTGGACTAGGAGTTTACGAGCAGTACTTC.

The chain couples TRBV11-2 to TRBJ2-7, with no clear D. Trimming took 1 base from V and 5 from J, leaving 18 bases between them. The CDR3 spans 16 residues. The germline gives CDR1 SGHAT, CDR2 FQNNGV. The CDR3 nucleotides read TGTGCCAGCAGCTTAGTCCCGGAACATTTCATGAACGAGCAGTACTTC. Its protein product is CASSLVPEHFMNEQYF.